The rows below give T cell receptor beta chains drawn from one sample of a study of blood T cell repertoires in COVID-19. Sequenced by immunoSEQ multiplex PCR; TCRdb stores in-frame clones only, minus some. In the table there are about 51,000 clones, approximately 90% of which are singletons. The sequenced sample consisted of peripheral blood. The receptor source for this set is a man aged 50 to 59 with acute or convalescent COVID-19. Each CDR3 is given with its conserved first and last residue. The order of the fields is V gene, J gene, clone size, D gene, CDR3 DNA, CDR3 protein. A D gene is named only where the DNA matches it firmly. Clone size is given for some rows only: seen once, a few or many times, or a class if the clone is expanded.

TRBV5-6	TRBJ2-5	.	TRBD2	TGTGCCAGCAGCCCTGGTTGGGCGGGAGGGGAGACCCAGTACTTC	CASSPGWAGGETQYF
TRBV5-1	TRBJ1-1	once	.	TGCGCCAGCAGACCGAGGGAGGTCATGAACACTGAAGCTTTCTTT	CASRPREVMNTEAFF
TRBV6-1	TRBJ2-7	.	TRBD1	TGTGCCAGCAGTGAAGTTGCCGGGACAGGCGAGCAGTACTTC	CASSEVAGTGEQYF
TRBV3-1/TRBV3-2	TRBJ1-2	.	TRBD1	TGTGCCAGCAGCCGACGGACAGGGGGGATGGACTATGGCTACACCTTC	CASSRRTGGMDYGYTF
TRBV5-1	TRBJ1-3	.	.	TGCGCCAGCAGCTTGGGGTTTCCCGTTGAGGGAAACACCATATATTTT	CASSLGFPVEGNTIYF
TRBV5-6	TRBJ1-3	.	TRBD1	TGTGCCAGCAGCCAAGTTACAGGGGGCCTAGGAAACACCATATATTTT	CASSQVTGGLGNTIYF
TRBV12-3/TRBV12-4	TRBJ1-1	.	TRBD1	TGTGCCAGCAGTTTCGGGACAGTTGAAGCTTTCTTT	CASSFGTVEAFF
TRBV6-5	TRBJ1-3	.	.	TGTGCCAGCAGTTCGGGGGGGGCGGATGGAAACACCATATATTTT	CASSSGGADGNTIYF
TRBV6-5	TRBJ2-7	.	.	TGTGCCAGCAGCGACGGGGGTCCCCTTTACGAGCAGTACTTC	CASSDGGPLYEQYF
TRBV3-1/TRBV3-2	TRBJ2-6	once	.	TGTGCCAGCAGATACAGCTCTGGGGCCAACGTCCTGACTTTC	CASRYSSGANVLTF
TRBV28	TRBJ2-3	.	TRBD1	TGTGCCAGCAGTTTAAAAGGGACAGCTACCACAGATACGCAGTATTTT	CASSLKGTATTDTQYF
TRBV5-5	TRBJ2-7	.	.	TGTGCCAGCAGCTTTGTGACAGAACCCTACGAGCAGTACTTC	CASSFVTEPYEQYF
TRBV11-2	TRBJ1-6	.	.	TGTGCCAGCAGCTTAGTCGGCAGGGGAAATTCACCCCTCCACTTT	CASSLVGRGNSPLHF
TRBV4-2	TRBJ2-2	.	.	TGTGCCAGCAGCCAGCTTCAAGGGGCCCGGGAGCTGTTTTTT	CASSQLQGARELFF
TRBV11-3	TRBJ2-7	.	TRBD1	TGTGCCAGCAGCGGGGGACAGCACTACGAGCAGTACTTC	CASSGGQHYEQYF
TRBV4-2	TRBJ1-1	.	.	TGTGCCAGCAGCCAAGATTTGAGGGTCGGCACTGAAGCTTTCTTT	CASSQDLRVGTEAFF